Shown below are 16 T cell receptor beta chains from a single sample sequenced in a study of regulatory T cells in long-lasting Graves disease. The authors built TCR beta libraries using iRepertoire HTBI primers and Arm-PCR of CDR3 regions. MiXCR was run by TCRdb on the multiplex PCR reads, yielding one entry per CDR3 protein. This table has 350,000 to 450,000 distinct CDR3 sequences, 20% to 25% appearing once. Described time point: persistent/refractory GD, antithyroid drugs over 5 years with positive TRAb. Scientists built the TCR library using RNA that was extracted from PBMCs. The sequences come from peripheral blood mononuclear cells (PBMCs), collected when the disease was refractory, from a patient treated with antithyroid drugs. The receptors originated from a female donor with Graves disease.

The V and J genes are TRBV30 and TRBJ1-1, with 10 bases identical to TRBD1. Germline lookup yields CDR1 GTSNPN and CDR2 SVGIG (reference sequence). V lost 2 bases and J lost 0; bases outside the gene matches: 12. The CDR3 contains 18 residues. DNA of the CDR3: TGTGCCTGGAGTAAAGGGGACAGGGGAAGTGGAATGAACACTGAAGCTTTCTTT. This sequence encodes CAWSKGDRGSGMNTEAFF.

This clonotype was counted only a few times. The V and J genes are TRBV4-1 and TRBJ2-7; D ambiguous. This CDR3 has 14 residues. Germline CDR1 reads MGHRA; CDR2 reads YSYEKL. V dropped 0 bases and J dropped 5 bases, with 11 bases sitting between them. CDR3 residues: CASSQDKKVHEQYF. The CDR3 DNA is TGCGCCAGCAGCCAAGATAAGAAGGTTCACGAGCAGTACTTC.

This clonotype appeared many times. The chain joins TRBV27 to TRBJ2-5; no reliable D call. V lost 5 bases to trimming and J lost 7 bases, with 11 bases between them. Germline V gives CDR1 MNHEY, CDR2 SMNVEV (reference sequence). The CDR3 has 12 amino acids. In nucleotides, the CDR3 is TGTGCCAGCAGTGGGTCGGTGGGGACCCAGTACTTC. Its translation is CASSGSVGTQYF.

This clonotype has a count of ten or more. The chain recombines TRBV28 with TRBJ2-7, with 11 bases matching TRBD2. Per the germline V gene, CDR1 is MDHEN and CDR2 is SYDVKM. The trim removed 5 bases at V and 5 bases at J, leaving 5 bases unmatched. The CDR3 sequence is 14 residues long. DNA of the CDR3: TGTGCCAGCAGTCTTGGACTAGCGGGCCACGAGCAGTACTTC. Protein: CASSLGLAGHEQYF. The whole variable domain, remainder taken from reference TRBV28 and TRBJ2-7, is DVKVTQSSRYLVKRTGEKVFLECVQDMDHENMFWYRQDPGLGLRLIYFSYDVKMKEKGDIPEGYSVSREKKERFSLILESASTNQTSMYLCASSLGLAGHEQYFGPGTRLTVT.

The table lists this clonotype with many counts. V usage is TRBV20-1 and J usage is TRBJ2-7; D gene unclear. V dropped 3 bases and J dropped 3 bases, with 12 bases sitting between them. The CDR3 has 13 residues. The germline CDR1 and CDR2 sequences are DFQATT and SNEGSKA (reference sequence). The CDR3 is CSARSGIGYEQYF. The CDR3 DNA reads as TGCAGTGCTAGGTCGGGTATAGGCTACGAGCAGTACTTC.

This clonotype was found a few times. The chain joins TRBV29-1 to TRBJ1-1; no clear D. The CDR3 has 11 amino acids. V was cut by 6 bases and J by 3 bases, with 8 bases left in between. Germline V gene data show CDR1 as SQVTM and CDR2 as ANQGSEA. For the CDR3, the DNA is TGCAGCGTCCACTTCGACACTGAAGCTTTCTTT. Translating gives CSVHFDTEAFF.

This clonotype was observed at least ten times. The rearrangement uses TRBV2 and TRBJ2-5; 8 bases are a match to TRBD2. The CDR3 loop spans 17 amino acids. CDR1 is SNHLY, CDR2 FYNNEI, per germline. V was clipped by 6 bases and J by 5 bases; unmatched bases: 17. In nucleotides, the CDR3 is TGTGCCAGCAGCCCCTTGACCCGTGGCGGGAGGCTGGAGACCCAGTACTTC. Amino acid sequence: CASSPLTRGGRLETQYF.

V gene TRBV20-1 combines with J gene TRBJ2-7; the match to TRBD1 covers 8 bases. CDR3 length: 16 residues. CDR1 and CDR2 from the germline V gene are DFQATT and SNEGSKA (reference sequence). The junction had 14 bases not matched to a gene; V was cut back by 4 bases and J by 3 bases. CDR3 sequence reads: CSATSPGDRQGYEQYF. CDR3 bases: TGCAGTGCTACCTCCCCCGGGGACAGGCAGGGCTACGAGCAGTACTTC.

DNA for the CDR3: TGTGCCAGCAGCCCACACGCTCGAGGGTCAGAGACCCAGTACTTC. Encoded protein: CASSPHARGSETQYF. The gene calls are TRBV7-9 and TRBJ2-5; tentatively, D is TRBD2 (5 bases). CDR1 SEHNR and CDR2 FQNEAQ come from the germline V gene (reference sequence). The length of the CDR3 is 15 residues. With 5 bases removed from V and 4 bases from J, the gap between germline ends came to 17 bases.

CDR3 bases: TGCAGCGTTGAGTTGGACAGGGCGGCTGAAGCTTTCTTT. Residues: CSVELDRAAEAFF. The V gene is TRBV29-1, the J gene TRBJ1-1; TRBD1 matches at 8 bases. V dropped 3 bases and J dropped 6; count of bases not matched to a gene: 6. Germline assignment: CDR1 SQVTM and CDR2 ANQGSEA. The CDR3 extends over 13 amino acids.

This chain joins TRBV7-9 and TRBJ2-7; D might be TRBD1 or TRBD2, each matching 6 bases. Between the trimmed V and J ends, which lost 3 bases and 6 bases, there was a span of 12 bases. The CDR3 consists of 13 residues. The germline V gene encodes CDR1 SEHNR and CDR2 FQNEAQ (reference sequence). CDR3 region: CASSLEGGLEQYF. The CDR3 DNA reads TGTGCCAGCAGCTTGGAAGGGGGGCTCGAGCAGTACTTC.

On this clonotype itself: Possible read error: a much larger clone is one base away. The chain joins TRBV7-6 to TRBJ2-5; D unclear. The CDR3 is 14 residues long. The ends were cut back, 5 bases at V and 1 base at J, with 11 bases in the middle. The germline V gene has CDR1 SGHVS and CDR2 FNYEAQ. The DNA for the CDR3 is TGTGCCAGCAGCATCGACAATTGCCAAGAGACCCAGTACTTC. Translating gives CASSIDNCQETQYF.

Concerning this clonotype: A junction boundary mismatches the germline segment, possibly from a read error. DNA of the CDR3: TGTACCAGCAGTTATCTAGGGGAGACCCAGTACTTC. It is translated as CTSSYLGETQYF. This chain uses TRBV27 with TRBJ2-5; D gene ambiguous. Looked up from germline, CDR1 is MNHEY and CDR2 is SMNVEV (reference sequence). This CDR3 contains 12 residues.

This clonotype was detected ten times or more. In nucleotides, the CDR3 is TGTGCCAGCAGTTGGGTTCCGGGACAGGCGAACACCGGGGAGCTGTTTTTT. It codes for CASSWVPGQANTGELFF. This chain uses TRBV27 with TRBJ2-2; 8 bases agree with TRBD1. J was trimmed by 0 bases and V by 4 bases; bases with no gene match: 7. CDR3 length equals 17 residues. The germline V gene has CDR1 MNHEY and CDR2 SMNVEV (reference sequence).

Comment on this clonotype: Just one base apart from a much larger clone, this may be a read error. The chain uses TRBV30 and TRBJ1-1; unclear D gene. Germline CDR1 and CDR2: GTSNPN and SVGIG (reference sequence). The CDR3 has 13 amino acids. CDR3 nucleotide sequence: TGTGCCTGGAGTCGTCAGATAAACACTGGAGCTTTCTTT. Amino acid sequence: CAWSRQINTGAFF.

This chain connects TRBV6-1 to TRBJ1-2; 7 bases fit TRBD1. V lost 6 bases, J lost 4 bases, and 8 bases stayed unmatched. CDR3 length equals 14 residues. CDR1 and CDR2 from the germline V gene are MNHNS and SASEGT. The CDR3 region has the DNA TGTGCCAGCAGACCACACAGGGGCGGCTATGGCTACACCTTC. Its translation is CASRPHRGGYGYTF.